This entry is about one T cell receptor beta chain. These data come from a study of blood T cell repertoires in COVID-19. Study in general: Samples taken during acute and convalescent COVID-19 were collected in the United States, Italy and Spain. Sources were T cells, B-cell-depleted T cells, or PBMCs; the material itself was cDNA or gDNA.

Germline-derived CDR1 and CDR2 are MDHEN and SYDVKM. The CDR3 is made up of 14 amino acids. With V trimmed by 8 bases and J by 2 bases, 9 bases remained unmatched. Authors' analysis steps: How many nucleated cells were present was estimated from reference gene primer amplification. Profiled with immunoSEQ multiplex PCR; TCRdb holds only in-frame clones, not every one. The DNA was the basis for D and trimming; V, J and clone size are from that table. There are some 200,000 clones in the sample; about 86% occur only once, and 3% to 3.5% lies in the top ten. This clonotype was sampled from a woman in her thirties who had recovered from COVID-19. Sequenced material: peripheral blood. The rearrangement links TRBV28 to TRBJ2-7, with 7 bases fitting TRBD1. The CDR3 bases are TGTGCCAGCCTCTCGGTGCAGGGGGCCTACGAGCAGTACTTC. It specifies CASLSVQGAYEQYF.